This TCR beta chain is from a study of OX40 agonist ivuxolimab in advanced cancers. In the study overall: Patients assigned to dose escalation were diagnosed with hepatocellular carcinoma, melanoma, renal cell or head and neck cancer.

Only in-frame clones appear in the TCRdb table, and some are missing; sequencing was by immunoSEQ multiplex PCR. Of 30,000 to 35,000 clones in the sample, around four fifths were seen once. Germline trimming cut 3 bases from V and 10 bases from J; bases unmatched to any gene: 4. CDR1 is SEHNR, CDR2 FQNEAQ, per germline (reference sequence). This CDR3 region has 15 residues. Study conclusions and caveats: Expanded clones belonging to CD8+ T cells outnumbered, on average, those of CD4+.

Concerning this clone: The antigen is unknown.

The chain employs TRBV7-9 and TRBJ1-6, with 12 bases aligning to TRBD1. Sequenced material: CD4+ or CD8+ T cells sorted from blood, taken in a trial of the OX40 agonist ivuxolimab. This receptor was identified in an adult with an advanced solid tumor such as melanoma, head and neck, liver or kidney cancer. CDR3 protein: CASSFRDRGRSPLHF. DNA of the CDR3: TGTGCCAGCAGCTTCCGGGACAGGGGGCGATCACCCCTCCACTTT.